This section outlines one TCR beta chain sequence together with its context. V was shortened by 11 bases and J by 5 bases, with 15 bases between the two germline ends. This CDR3 is built from 13 residues. The sample originates from a study of blood T cell repertoires in COVID-19. Across the study: PBMCs, B-cell-depleted T cells, or T cells were the source of the cDNA or gDNA that made up the material.

Repertoires were generated with immunoSEQ multiplex PCR, while TCRdb's copy carries only in-frame clones and drops some. The table includes about 210,000 clones, around four fifths detected once. Patients of the Seattle cohort, enrolled during active infection, were followed longitudinally. This sequence originates from a woman of 80 years or more with COVID-19, enrolled during active disease. Sequencing was performed on peripheral blood. This sequence joins TRBV12-3 or TRBV12-4 and TRBJ2-2; tentative D call: TRBD1 (5 bases). CDR3 amino acids: CAAGRGETGELFF. The CDR3, as DNA: TGTGCCGCAGGGCGTGGGGAAACCGGGGAGCTGTTTTTT.